The 22 T cell receptor beta chains below come from one sample, sequenced in a study of T-cell reconstitution after alpha-beta-depleted transplantation in children. Unique molecular identifiers were incorporated into the prepared TCRbeta library. TCRdb analysed the PCR reads with MiXCR anew, one entry per CDR3 protein. The data contain about 580,000 distinct CDR3 sequences, roughly 23% of them singletons. The input for sequencing was PBMCs, mostly from graft donor cells, taken 360 days after TCRalphabeta/CD19-depleted stem cell transplant. The receptors derive from a boy under two years old who had a stem cell transplant for acute myeloid leukemia, so the T cells may come from the graft donor.

This clonotype was counted between two and nine times. V is TRBV20-1 and J is TRBJ2-5; D unresolved. CDR3 length: 14 residues. Trimming cost V 4 bases and J 2 bases, with 14 bases left between them. Germline loops: CDR1 DFQATT, CDR2 SNEGSKA (reference sequence). This CDR3 reads CSATFYPQQETQYF. CDR3 coding DNA: TGCAGTGCTACTTTCTACCCCCAGCAAGAGACCCAGTACTTC.

This clonotype was counted only a few times. This rearrangement joins TRBV28 to TRBJ2-1; 9 positions match TRBD1. This CDR3 comprises 16 residues. CDR1 is MDHEN, CDR2 SYDVKM, per germline. The ends lost 4 bases at V and 2 bases at J; junction bases unmatched: 6. DNA of the CDR3: TGTGCCAGCAGTTCCTTGGACAGGGGACCCTACAATGAGCAGTTCTTC. Amino acids: CASSSLDRGPYNEQFF.

The chain recombines TRBV13 with TRBJ2-3; D remains ambiguous. The CDR3 contains 15 residues. Trimming cost V 2 bases and J 5 bases, with 14 bases left between them. Per the germline V gene, CDR1 is PRHDT and CDR2 is FYEKMQ (reference sequence). Here the CDR3 reads CASSLTLEWEDTQYF. The CDR3 DNA reads as TGTGCCAGCAGCTTAACCCTAGAGTGGGAAGATACGCAGTATTTT. The full variable domain, with the rest looked up from reference TRBV13 and TRBJ2-3, is AAGVIQSPRHLIKEKRETATLKCYPIPRHDTVYWYQQGPGQDPQFLISFYEKMQSDKGSIPDRFSAQQFSDYHSELNMSSLELGDSALYFCASSLTLEWEDTQYFGPGTRLTVL.

In its sample, this clonotype was seen many times. The chain uses TRBV20-1 and TRBJ1-2; maybe TRBD1 (5 bases). Trimming removed 0 bases at V and 5 bases at J, with 7 bases between. In germline, CDR1 is DFQATT, CDR2 SNEGSKA (reference sequence). The CDR3 extends over 12 amino acids. The DNA of the CDR3 is TGCAGTGCTAGAGATTGGGGGTATGGCTACACCTTC. Encoded protein: CSARDWGYGYTF.

This chain's CDR3 is CAMGPWPAKNIQYF. CDR3 nucleotide sequence: TGTGCCATGGGCCCCTGGCCGGCCAAAAACATTCAGTACTTC. The genes are TRBV5-6 and TRBJ2-4, with D unresolved. This CDR3 has 14 amino acids. Germline V gene data show CDR1 as SGHDT and CDR2 as YYEEEE. Trimming stripped 9 bases from V and 1 base from J, with 14 bases between.

This clonotype was recorded many times. V is TRBV6-5 and J is TRBJ2-6; D gene ambiguous. The ends were cut back, 4 bases at V and 1 base at J, with 8 bases in the middle. The CDR3 is 15 residues long. CDR1 and CDR2 (germline): MNHEY, SVGAGI. The CDR3 reads CASSSKGSGANVLTF. The CDR3 bases are TGTGCCAGCAGTTCAAAGGGATCTGGGGCCAACGTCCTGACTTTC.

The rearrangement joins TRBV5-5 to TRBJ2-1; D not certain. CDR3 length equals 15 residues. The germline V and J ends were trimmed by 4 bases and 6 bases, with 17 bases remaining between them. Germline CDR1 SGHKS, CDR2 YYEKEE (reference sequence). The CDR3 region has the DNA TGTGCCAGCAGCAGAGAACCGGTTACTGGCAATGAGCAGTTCTTC. Translation: CASSREPVTGNEQFF.

This clonotype showed up just a few times. The CDR3 sequence: CSARGFRNTGELFF. DNA of the CDR3: TGCAGTGCTAGAGGATTCCGAAACACCGGGGAGCTGTTTTTT. V usage is TRBV20-1 and J usage is TRBJ2-2; D is unresolved. Germline-derived CDR1 and CDR2 are DFQATT and SNEGSKA (reference sequence). Trimming left V 1 base short and J 2 bases short, with 8 bases between. The CDR3 runs 14 residues.

This clonotype was recorded only once. CDR3 sequence: CASSLPGLATGEQYF. Here the CDR3 DNA reads TGTGCCAGCAGCCTTCCGGGACTGGCTACCGGCGAGCAGTACTTC. This chain links TRBV7-2 with TRBJ2-7; tentative D call: TRBD2 (6 bases). This CDR3 spans 15 amino acids. Germline CDR1 and CDR2: SGHTA and FQGNSA. V shed 5 bases and J shed 6 bases, with 20 bases lying between them.

Only one count was recorded for this clonotype. The chain links TRBV29-1 to TRBJ2-7; D remains ambiguous. Trimming removed 6 bases from V and 3 bases from J, with 12 bases in between. The CDR3 contains 12 residues. CDR1 is SQVTM, CDR2 ANQGSEA, per germline. CDR3 bases: TGCAGCGTCATGACTGACCTCTACGAGCAGTACTTC. It codes for CSVMTDLYEQYF.

The chain links TRBV12-3 or TRBV12-4 to TRBJ2-1; weak D call: TRBD1 (6 bases). Trimming cost V 3 bases and J 5 bases, with 11 bases left between them. CDR3 length: 14 residues. In DNA, the CDR3 is TGTGCCAGCAGTTTGGGACATCGGGACAATGAGCAGTTCTTC. It yields the protein CASSLGHRDNEQFF.

The chain uses TRBV20-1 and TRBJ2-7; possibly TRBD1 or TRBD2 for D (5 bases each). V lost 3 bases to trimming and J lost 2 bases, with 20 bases between them. The CDR3 contains 16 residues. In germline, CDR1 is DFQATT, CDR2 SNEGSKA (reference sequence). DNA of the CDR3: TGCAGTGCTAGTAAGGGGTCCCGGGGAATGACCTACGAGCAGTACTTC. Its protein is CSASKGSRGMTYEQYF.

This chain links TRBV20-1 with TRBJ2-7; 10 nucleotides match TRBD1. Per germline, CDR1 DFQATT and CDR2 SNEGSKA (reference sequence). After removal of 5 bases from V and 7 bases from J, the junction contained 5 bases not matched to a gene. The CDR3 contains 12 residues. The CDR3 protein is CSARQGAWEQYF. CDR3 nucleotides: TGCAGTGCTCGACAGGGGGCGTGGGAGCAGTACTTC.

The sample holds a few counts of this clonotype. The rearrangement joins TRBV7-8 to TRBJ2-7; the match to TRBD2 covers 10 bases. The CDR3 loop spans 15 amino acids. Germline trimming cut 4 bases from V and 5 bases from J; bases unmatched to any gene: 8. Germline V gene lookup returns CDR1 SGHVS and CDR2 FQNEAQ. CDR3 DNA: TGTGCCAGCAGCTCAAAGCGGGGGGGCATCGACGAGCAGTACGTC. Translated, it gives CASSSKRGGIDEQYV.

This rearrangement joins TRBV5-1 to TRBJ2-2, with D hard to call. This CDR3 has 15 amino acids. Germline lookup yields CDR1 SGHRS and CDR2 YFSETQ. Trimming removed 4 bases from V and 1 base from J, with 11 bases in between. The CDR3 DNA follows: TGCGCCAGCAGCCCATTGGGCGTGAACACCGGGGAGCTGTTTTTT. This gives the protein CASSPLGVNTGELFF.

The chain links TRBV11-3 to TRBJ2-2, with 8 bases lining up with TRBD1. V shed 2 bases and J 4 bases; nucleotides not matched to a gene: 3. CDR3 size: 15 residues. Germline CDR1 and CDR2: SGHNT and YENEEA. The CDR3 region has the DNA TGTGCCAGCAGCTTAAACAGGGGGACCACCGGGGAGCTGTTTTTT. This codes for CASSLNRGTTGELFF.

The chain recombines TRBV20-1 with TRBJ1-1; weak D call: TRBD1 (5 bases). This CDR3 contains 13 residues. V gave up 6 bases and J gave up 1 base, with 12 bases separating them. Looked up from germline, CDR1 is DFQATT and CDR2 is SNEGSKA (reference sequence). In DNA form, the CDR3 reads TGCAGTGCCATGCGACAGCCGAACACTGAAGCTTTCTTT. It is translated as CSAMRQPNTEAFF.

In its sample, this clonotype was seen many times. The chain joins TRBV10-3 to TRBJ2-6; 7 bases align to TRBD1. The CDR3 is 16 residues long. CDR1 is ENHRY and CDR2 is SYGVKD in the germline V gene. J gave up 1 base and V 7 bases, and 7 bases lay outside the gene matches. CDR3 residues: CAIKEAGGSGANVLTF. The CDR3 DNA sequence: TGTGCCATCAAAGAGGCAGGGGGTTCTGGGGCCAACGTCCTGACTTTC.

This clonotype was seen a few times. The CDR3 DNA sequence: TGTGCCAGTCTCGAGGGGGGGAAAGAGACCCAGTACTTC. The encoded protein is CASLEGGKETQYF. The chain has TRBV6-6 and TRBJ2-5; weak D call: TRBD2 (7 bases). Trimming stripped 9 bases from V and 3 bases from J, with 14 bases between. This CDR3 region has 13 residues. The V gene's germline CDR1 is MNHNY and CDR2 SVGAGI (reference sequence).

The CDR3: CASSPRDRPNGYTF. The CDR3 DNA reads as TGTGCCAGCTCACCACGGGACAGGCCCAATGGCTACACCTTC. The V gene is TRBV18, the J gene TRBJ1-2, with TRBD1 identical over 8 bases. From germline, CDR1 is KGHSH and CDR2 LQKENI. The CDR3 length is 14 residues. J gave up 6 bases and V 1 base, and 4 bases lay outside the gene matches.

This clonotype was picked up many times. The chain couples TRBV5-1 to TRBJ2-1; D tentatively fits TRBD1 or TRBD2 (5 bases each). The CDR3 extends over 17 amino acids. Trimming took off 1 base at V and 6 bases at J, with 20 bases between the two ends. Germline assignment: CDR1 SGHRS and CDR2 YFSETQ. The CDR3 DNA reads as TGCGCCAGCAGCTTGAGGGGTAGCGCCTTAGCTGGCAATGAGCAGTTCTTC. The encoded protein is CASSLRGSALAGNEQFF. Full variable domain (rest looked up from reference TRBV5-1 and TRBJ2-1): KAGVTQTPRYLIKTRGQQVTLSCSPISGHRSVSWYQQTPGQGLQFLFEYFSETQRNKGNFPGRFSGRQFSNSRSEMNVSTLELGDSALYLCASSLRGSALAGNEQFFGPGTRLTVL.

This clonotype was seen ten or more times. This chain joins TRBV9 and TRBJ2-3, with D unresolved. Trimming cost V 4 bases and J 4 bases, with 10 bases left between them. The CDR3 extends over 13 amino acids. The germline CDR1 and CDR2 sequences are SGDLS and YYNGEE. The CDR3, as DNA: TGTGCCAGCAGCTTTCGCCTCGCAGATACGCAGTATTTT. It specifies CASSFRLADTQYF.